The entry below gives a single T cell receptor beta chain sequence along with its context. Its antigen is as yet unknown. The data belong to a study of cytomegalovirus exposure and HLA in healthy donors. This CDR3 is 15 amino acids long. Germline V gives CDR1 SNHLY, CDR2 FYNNEI. The ends were cut back, 3 bases at V and 2 bases at J, with 11 bases in the middle. The PCR employed 60 Vbeta primers together with 13 Jbeta primers. Here immunoSEQ multiplex PCR was the method, and the copy in TCRdb shows in-frame clones only, minus some. Found here are about 83,000 clones, roughly four fifths of them singletons; the top ten hold 1.9%. Study findings and constraints: Cytomegalovirus association was listed for 164 TCR beta chains. Later analysis demonstrated an association between a missense DCLRE1C variant and TCR beta V- and J-gene trimming.

The rearrangement uses TRBV2 and TRBJ2-1; maybe TRBD2 (6 bases). The clonotype was recovered from a woman younger than 45 in good health and CMV-seronegative. Sequences were obtained from PBMCs. CDR3 coding DNA: TGTGCCAGCAGTGAGACGGCGGGGACCTACAATGAGCAGTTCTTC. Protein product: CASSETAGTYNEQFF.